This T cell receptor beta chain was found in a study of blood T cell repertoires in COVID-19. Produced via immunoSEQ multiplex PCR; TCRdb's table is partial and in-frame only. The repertoire includes more than 110,000 clones, around nine tenths of them detected once, and roughly 2.9% sits in the top ten. The V end was cut by 8 bases, the J end by 5 bases, with 8 bases between. This CDR3 contains 11 residues. This chain joins TRBV12-3 or TRBV12-4 and TRBJ2-3; D might be TRBD1 (5 bases). The material sequenced was peripheral blood. This sequence was found in a man aged 55 to 70 with active or convalescent COVID-19. The CDR3 nucleotides read TGTGCCAGCGGACATGGAGATACGCAGTATTTT. Its protein is CASGHGDTQYF.